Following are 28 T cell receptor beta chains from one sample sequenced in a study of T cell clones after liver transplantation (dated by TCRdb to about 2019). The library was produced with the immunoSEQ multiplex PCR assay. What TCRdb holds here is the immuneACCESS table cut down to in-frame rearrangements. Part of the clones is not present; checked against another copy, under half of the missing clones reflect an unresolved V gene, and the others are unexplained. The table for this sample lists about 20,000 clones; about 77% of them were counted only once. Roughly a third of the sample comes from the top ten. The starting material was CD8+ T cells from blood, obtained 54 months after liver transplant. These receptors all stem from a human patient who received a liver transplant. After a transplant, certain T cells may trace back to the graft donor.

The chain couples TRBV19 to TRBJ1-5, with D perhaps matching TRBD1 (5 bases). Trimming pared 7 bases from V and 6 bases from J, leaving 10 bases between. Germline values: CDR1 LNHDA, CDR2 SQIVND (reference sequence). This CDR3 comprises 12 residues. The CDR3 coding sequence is TGTGCCAGTACCGGGGGGGGTCAGCCCCAGCATTTT. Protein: CASTGGGQPQHF.

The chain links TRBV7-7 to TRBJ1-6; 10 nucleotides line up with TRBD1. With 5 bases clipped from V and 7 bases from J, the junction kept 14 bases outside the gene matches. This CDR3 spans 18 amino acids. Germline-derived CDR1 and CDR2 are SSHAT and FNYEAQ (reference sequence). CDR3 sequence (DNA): TGTGCCAGCAGCCCCGGGACAGGGGTTGCAAAGGGGAATTCACCCCTCCACTTT. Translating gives CASSPGTGVAKGNSPLHF.

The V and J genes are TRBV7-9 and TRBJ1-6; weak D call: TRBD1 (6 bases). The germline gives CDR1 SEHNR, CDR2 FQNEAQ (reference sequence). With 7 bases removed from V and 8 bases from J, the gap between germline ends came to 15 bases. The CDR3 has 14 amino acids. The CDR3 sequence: CASKPTGPDSPLHF. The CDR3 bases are TGTGCCAGCAAACCAACAGGGCCCGATTCACCCCTCCACTTT.

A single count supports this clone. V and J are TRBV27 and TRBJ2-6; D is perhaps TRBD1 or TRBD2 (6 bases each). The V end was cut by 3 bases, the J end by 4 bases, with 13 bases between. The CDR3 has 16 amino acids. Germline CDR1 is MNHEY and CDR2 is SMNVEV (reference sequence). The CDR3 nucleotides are TGTGCCAGCAGTTTTACCACAGGGAGGGGGGCCAACGTCCTGACTTTC. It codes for CASSFTTGRGANVLTF.

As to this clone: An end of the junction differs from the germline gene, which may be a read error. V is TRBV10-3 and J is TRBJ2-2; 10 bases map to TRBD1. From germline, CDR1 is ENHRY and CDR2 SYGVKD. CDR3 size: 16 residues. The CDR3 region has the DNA TGTGCCATCAGTGGGACAGGGGGACCGAACACCGGGAAGCTGTTTTTT. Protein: CAISGTGGPNTGKLFF.

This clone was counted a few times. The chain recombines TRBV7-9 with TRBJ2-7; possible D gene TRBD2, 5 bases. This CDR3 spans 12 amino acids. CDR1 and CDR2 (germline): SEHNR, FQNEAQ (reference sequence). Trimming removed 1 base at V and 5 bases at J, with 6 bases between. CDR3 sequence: CASSLGGHEQYF. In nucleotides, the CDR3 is TGTGCCAGCAGCTTAGGAGGGCACGAGCAGTACTTC.

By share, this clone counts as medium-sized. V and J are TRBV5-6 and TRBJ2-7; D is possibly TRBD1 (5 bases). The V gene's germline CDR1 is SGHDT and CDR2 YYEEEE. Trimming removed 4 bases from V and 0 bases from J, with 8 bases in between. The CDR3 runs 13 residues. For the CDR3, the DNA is TGTGCCAGCAGCGACAGAACCTCCTACGAGCAGTACTTC. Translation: CASSDRTSYEQYF.

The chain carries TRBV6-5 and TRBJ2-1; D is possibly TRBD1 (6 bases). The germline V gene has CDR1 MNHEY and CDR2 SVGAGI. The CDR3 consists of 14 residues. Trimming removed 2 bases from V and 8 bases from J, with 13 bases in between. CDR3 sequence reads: CASSYRTGLDEQFF. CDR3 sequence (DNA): TGTGCCAGCAGTTACCGCACAGGGTTGGATGAGCAGTTCTTC.

The DNA for the CDR3 is TGTGCCAGCAGTCCAAGGACAGGGGCTTCTGGCTACACCTTC. This sequence encodes CASSPRTGASGYTF. V and J are TRBV6-5 and TRBJ1-2, with 9 bases lining up with TRBD1. Trimming took 5 bases from V and 7 from J; bases not matched to a gene: 8. Germline values: CDR1 MNHEY, CDR2 SVGAGI. This CDR3 region has 14 residues.

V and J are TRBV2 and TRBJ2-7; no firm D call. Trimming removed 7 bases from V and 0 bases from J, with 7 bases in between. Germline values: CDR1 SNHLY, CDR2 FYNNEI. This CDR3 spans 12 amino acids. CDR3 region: CASTPVSYEQYF. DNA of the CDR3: TGTGCCAGCACACCGGTCTCCTACGAGCAGTACTTC.

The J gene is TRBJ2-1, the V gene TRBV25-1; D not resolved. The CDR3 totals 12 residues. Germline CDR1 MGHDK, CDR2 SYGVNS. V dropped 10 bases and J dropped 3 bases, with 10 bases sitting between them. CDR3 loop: CATPYSYNEQFF. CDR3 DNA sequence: TGTGCCACCCCGTATAGCTACAATGAGCAGTTCTTC.

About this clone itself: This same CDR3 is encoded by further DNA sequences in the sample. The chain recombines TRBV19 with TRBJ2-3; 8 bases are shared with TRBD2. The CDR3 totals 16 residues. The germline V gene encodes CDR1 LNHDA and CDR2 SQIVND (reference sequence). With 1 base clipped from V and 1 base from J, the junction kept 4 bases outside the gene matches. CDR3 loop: CASSIVASGRTDTQYF. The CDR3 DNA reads TGTGCCAGTAGTATAGTAGCTAGCGGGCGCACAGATACGCAGTATTTT.

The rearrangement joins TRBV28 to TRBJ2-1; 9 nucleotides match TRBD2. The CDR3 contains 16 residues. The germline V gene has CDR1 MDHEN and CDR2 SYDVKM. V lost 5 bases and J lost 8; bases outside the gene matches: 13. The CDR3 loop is CASSPQGLANLDEQFF. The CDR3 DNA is TGTGCCAGCAGTCCTCAGGGACTAGCCAATTTAGATGAGCAGTTCTTC.

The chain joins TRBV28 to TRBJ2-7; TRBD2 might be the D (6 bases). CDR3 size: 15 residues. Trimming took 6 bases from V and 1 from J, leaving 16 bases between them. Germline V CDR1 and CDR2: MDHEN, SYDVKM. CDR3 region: CASRFLASPSYEQYF. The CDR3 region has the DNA TGTGCCAGCAGATTCCTAGCGAGTCCTTCCTACGAGCAGTACTTC.

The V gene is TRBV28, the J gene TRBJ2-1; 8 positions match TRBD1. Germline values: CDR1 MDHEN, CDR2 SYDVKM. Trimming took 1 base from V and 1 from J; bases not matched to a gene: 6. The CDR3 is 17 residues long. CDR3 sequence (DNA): TGTGCCAGCAGTTTATTCCGGGACAGGCGTTCCTACAATGAGCAGTTCTTC. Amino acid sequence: CASSLFRDRRSYNEQFF.

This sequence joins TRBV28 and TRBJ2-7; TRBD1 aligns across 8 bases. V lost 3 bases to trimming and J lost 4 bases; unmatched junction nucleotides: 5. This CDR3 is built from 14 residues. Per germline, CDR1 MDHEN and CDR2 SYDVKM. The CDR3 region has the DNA TGTGCCAGCAGTTTGCGGACAGGGCTTTACGAGCAGTACTTC. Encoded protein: CASSLRTGLYEQYF.

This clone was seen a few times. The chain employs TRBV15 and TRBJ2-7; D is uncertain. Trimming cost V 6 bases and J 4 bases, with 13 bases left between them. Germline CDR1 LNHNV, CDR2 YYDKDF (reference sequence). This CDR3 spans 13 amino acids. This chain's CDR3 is CATSRTLEYEQYF. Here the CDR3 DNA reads TGTGCCACCAGTCGCACATTAGAGTACGAGCAGTACTTC.

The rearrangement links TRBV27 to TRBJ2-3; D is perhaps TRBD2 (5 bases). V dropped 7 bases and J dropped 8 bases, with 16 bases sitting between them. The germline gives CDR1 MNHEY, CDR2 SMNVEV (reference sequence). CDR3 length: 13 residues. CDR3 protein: CASNWGSEGTQYF. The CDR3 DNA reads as TGTGCCAGCAACTGGGGTAGCGAGGGTACGCAGTATTTT.

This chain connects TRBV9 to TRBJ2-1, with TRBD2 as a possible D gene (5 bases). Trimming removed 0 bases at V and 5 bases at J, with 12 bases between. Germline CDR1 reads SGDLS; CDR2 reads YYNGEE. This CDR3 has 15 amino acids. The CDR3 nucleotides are TGTGCCAGCAGCGTAGTTGGAGACTACAACAATGAGCAGTTCTTC. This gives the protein CASSVVGDYNNEQFF.

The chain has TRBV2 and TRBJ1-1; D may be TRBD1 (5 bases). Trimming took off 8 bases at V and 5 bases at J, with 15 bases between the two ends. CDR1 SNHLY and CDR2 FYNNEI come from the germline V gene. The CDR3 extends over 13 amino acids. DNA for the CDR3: TGTGCCAGCTGCTGCGGGACGGATACTGAAGCTTTCTTT. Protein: CASCCGTDTEAFF.

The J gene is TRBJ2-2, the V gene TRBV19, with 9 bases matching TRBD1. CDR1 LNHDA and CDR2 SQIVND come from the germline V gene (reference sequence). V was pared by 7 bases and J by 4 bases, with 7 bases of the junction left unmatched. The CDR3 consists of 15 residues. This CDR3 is CASKRGQGLTGELFF. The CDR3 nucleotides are TGTGCCAGTAAAAGGGGACAGGGCCTCACCGGGGAGCTGTTTTTT.

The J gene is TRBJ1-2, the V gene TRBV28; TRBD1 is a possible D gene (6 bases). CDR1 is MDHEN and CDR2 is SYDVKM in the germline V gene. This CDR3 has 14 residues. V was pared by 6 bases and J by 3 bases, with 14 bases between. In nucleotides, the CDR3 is TGTGCCAGCAGCCCGACAGGCCCTCACTATGGCTACACCTTC. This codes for CASSPTGPHYGYTF.

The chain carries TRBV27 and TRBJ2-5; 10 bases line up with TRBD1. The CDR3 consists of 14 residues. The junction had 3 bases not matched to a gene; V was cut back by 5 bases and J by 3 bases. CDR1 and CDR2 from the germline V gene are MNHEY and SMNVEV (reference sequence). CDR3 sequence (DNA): TGTGCCAGCAGTAGGACAGGGGGAGAAGAGACCCAGTACTTC. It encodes CASSRTGGEETQYF.

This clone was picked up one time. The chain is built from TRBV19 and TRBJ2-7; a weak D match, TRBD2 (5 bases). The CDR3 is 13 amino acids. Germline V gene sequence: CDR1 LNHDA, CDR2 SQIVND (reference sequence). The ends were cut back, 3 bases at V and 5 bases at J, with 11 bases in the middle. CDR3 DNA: TGTGCCAGTAGTATCCTCCCCGGGAACGAGCAGTACTTC. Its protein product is CASSILPGNEQYF.

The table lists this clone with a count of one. CDR3 DNA: TGTGCCAGCAGCGCCGGACAGGGTACTTATGGCTACACCTTC. Protein: CASSAGQGTYGYTF. The chain recombines TRBV9 with TRBJ1-2; 8 nucleotides align to TRBD1. The CDR3 extends over 14 amino acids. Germline V CDR1 and CDR2: SGDLS, YYNGEE. Germline trimming cut 3 bases from V and 5 bases from J; bases unmatched to any gene: 6.

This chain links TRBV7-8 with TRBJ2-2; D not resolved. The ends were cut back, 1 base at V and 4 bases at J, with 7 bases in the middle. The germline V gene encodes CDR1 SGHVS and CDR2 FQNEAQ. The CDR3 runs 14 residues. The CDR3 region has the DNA TGTGCCAGCAGCTTAGGATTAAGCACCGGGGAGCTGTTTTTT. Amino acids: CASSLGLSTGELFF.

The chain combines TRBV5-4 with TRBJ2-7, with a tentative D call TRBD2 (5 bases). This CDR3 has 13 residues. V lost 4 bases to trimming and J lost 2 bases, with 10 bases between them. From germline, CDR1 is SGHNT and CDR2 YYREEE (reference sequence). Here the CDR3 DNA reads TGTGCCAGCAGCCGGACTGACGCCTACGAGCAGTACTTC. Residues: CASSRTDAYEQYF. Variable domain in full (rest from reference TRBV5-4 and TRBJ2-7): ETGVTQSPTHLIKTRGQQVTLRCSSQSGHNTVSWYQQALGQGPQFIFQYYREEENGRGNFPPRFSGLQFPNYSSELNVNALELDDSALYLCASSRTDAYEQYFGPGTRLTVT.

The CDR3 loop reads CASSYGLAGGRDTQYF. The CDR3 region has the DNA TGTGCCAGCAGTTACGGGCTAGCGGGGGGCCGAGATACGCAGTATTTT. The chain couples TRBV6-6 to TRBJ2-3; 11 bases map to TRBD2. Germline V gene sequence: CDR1 MNHNY, CDR2 SVGAGI (reference sequence). The CDR3 spans 16 residues. Trimming cost V 2 bases and J 5 bases; bases outside gene matches: 6.